The clone carrying this T cell receptor beta chain was counted once. Its cognate antigen is unknown. As to time point: neoterminal ileum biopsy at postoperative endoscopy, about 6 months after surgery. This sample stems from a study of T cell repertoires in ileal Crohn's disease. Per sample, roughly 500 nanograms of biopsy DNA were TCRB immunosequenced. Sequencing used immunoSEQ multiplex PCR; TCRdb keeps in-frame clones, though not all of them. Found here are some 60,000 clones, around nine tenths of them singletons; the top ten hold approximately 2%. Per germline, CDR1 KGHSH and CDR2 LQKENI. The J segment lost 5 bases and the V segment lost 5 bases, leaving 6 bases of the junction unmatched. CDR3 length: 15 amino acids. Broader study findings: Clonality above 26.8% at surgery always came with endoscopic recurrence.

The source of this sequence is an adult with Crohn's disease. The rearrangement joins TRBV18 to TRBJ2-1; 10 bases are shared with TRBD1. The sample taken for sequencing was ileal tissue. CDR3 loop: CASSTGQGFHNEQFF. CDR3 DNA sequence: TGTGCCAGCTCAACGGGACAGGGGTTTCACAATGAGCAGTTCTTC.